These 17 T cell receptor beta chains were sequenced from one sample in a study of T cell changes during pregnancy in multiple sclerosis. TCRdb's table, derived via immunoSEQ multiplex PCR, lists solely in-frame clones and lacks some. The data contain tens of thousands of clones, roughly 91% of them seen just once; the ten biggest clones take up approximately 0.93%. Sequenced material: peripheral blood, taken in the first trimester of pregnancy. These TCRs come from a female donor with multiple sclerosis, enrolled in a pregnancy study.

V gene TRBV7-2 combines with J gene TRBJ2-1, with D uncertain. The CDR3 length is 14 residues. CDR1 is SGHTA, CDR2 FQGNSA, per germline. V was clipped by 3 bases and J by 3 bases, with 9 bases between them. For the CDR3, the DNA is TGTGCCAGCAGCTTTTGGCAGGACTACAATGAGCAGTTCTTC. Translation: CASSFWQDYNEQFF.

V is TRBV12-5 and J is TRBJ1-2; TRBD1 matches 7 bases. This CDR3 region has 18 residues. Germline V gene sequence: CDR1 LGHNT, CDR2 FRNRAP. Germline trimming cut 0 bases from V and 7 bases from J; bases unmatched to any gene: 17. This CDR3 reads CASGLVISRGGAKVGYTF. CDR3 nucleotide sequence: TGTGCTAGTGGTTTGGTAATTTCCCGAGGGGGCGCAAAGGTTGGCTACACCTTC.

The chain uses TRBV27 and TRBJ2-7; tentatively, D is TRBD1 (5 bases). CDR3 length: 17 residues. Trimming pared 0 bases from V and 2 bases from J, leaving 17 bases between. Germline CDR1 and CDR2: MNHEY and SMNVEV (reference sequence). CDR3 bases: TGTGCCAGCAGTTTATCGCCCATGCAGGGTTCCACCTACGAGCAGTACTTC. This codes for CASSLSPMQGSTYEQYF.

The J gene is TRBJ1-2, the V gene TRBV4-1; 7 nucleotides line up with TRBD1. Unmatched junction bases numbered 2, after V lost 1 base and J lost 3 bases. Germline loops: CDR1 MGHRA, CDR2 YSYEKL. The CDR3 has 14 residues. The CDR3 DNA follows: TGCGCCAGCAGCCAAGCTGACAGGGACTATGGCTACACCTTC. It encodes CASSQADRDYGYTF.

This chain connects TRBV19 to TRBJ2-1; the match to TRBD1 covers 7 bases. In germline, CDR1 is LNHDA, CDR2 SQIVND (reference sequence). J lost 0 bases, V lost 4 bases, and 15 bases had no gene match. The CDR3 length is 19 residues. CDR3 protein: CASSTNRKVQGSSYNEQFF. The CDR3 DNA reads as TGTGCCAGTAGTACCAATAGGAAAGTACAGGGGAGCTCCTACAATGAGCAGTTCTTC.

J is TRBJ2-1 and V is TRBV20-1; a possible D gene is TRBD2 (5 bases). The CDR3 extends over 11 amino acids. Trimming shortened V by 0 bases and J by 9 bases, and 6 bases separated the two germline ends. The V gene's germline CDR1 is DFQATT and CDR2 SNEGSKA (reference sequence). Written as DNA, the CDR3 is TGCAGTGCTAGAGAGAGGGCTGAGCAGTTCTTC. Protein: CSARERAEQFF.

The chain carries TRBV6-1 and TRBJ2-7; 10 bases fit TRBD2. Germline CDR1 MNHNS, CDR2 SASEGT. CDR3 length equals 14 residues. The V segment lost 5 bases and the J segment 3 bases; nucleotides outside the gene matches: 4. The DNA for the CDR3 is TGTGCCAGCAGTACCGGACTAGCGGTCTACGAGCAGTACTTC. Translation: CASSTGLAVYEQYF.

This chain connects TRBV2 to TRBJ1-1; 7 nucleotides align to TRBD1. The germline gives CDR1 SNHLY, CDR2 FYNNEI. The V segment lost 7 bases and the J segment 5 bases; nucleotides outside the gene matches: 13. The CDR3 is made up of 15 amino acids. The CDR3 coding sequence is TGTGCCAGCACGGAAGACAGGGTCATGGCTACTGAAGCTTTCTTT. It codes for CASTEDRVMATEAFF.

This chain connects TRBV5-1 to TRBJ1-2, with 8 bases matching TRBD1. V lost 0 bases to trimming and J lost 4 bases; unmatched junction nucleotides: 5. The CDR3 is 15 amino acids. Germline assignment: CDR1 SGHRS and CDR2 YFSETQ. The DNA of the CDR3 is TGCGCCAGCAGCTTGGGAGACAGGGGAGCCTATGGCTACACCTTC. It specifies CASSLGDRGAYGYTF.

This sequence joins TRBV4-2 and TRBJ2-1; a possible D gene is TRBD1 (5 bases). The germline V gene has CDR1 LGHNA and CDR2 YNFKEQ. This CDR3 comprises 14 residues. V was shortened by 4 bases and J by 8 bases, with 15 bases between the two germline ends. CDR3 coding DNA: TGTGCCAGCAGCCCCCCTTATCAGGGCGATGAGCAGTTCTTC. Encoded protein: CASSPPYQGDEQFF.

The V gene is TRBV5-1, the J gene TRBJ2-1, with 13 positions matching TRBD2. The CDR3 loop spans 14 amino acids. In germline, CDR1 is SGHRS, CDR2 YFSETQ. J gave up 9 bases and V 0 bases, and 0 bases lay outside the gene matches. The CDR3 sequence: CASSLGLAGGEQFF. CDR3 coding DNA: TGCGCCAGCAGCTTGGGACTAGCGGGGGGTGAGCAGTTCTTC.

The chain links TRBV6-6 to TRBJ2-3; D may be TRBD1 (6 bases). CDR1 is MNHNY, CDR2 SVGAGI, per germline (reference sequence). Trimming took off 6 bases at V and 4 bases at J, with 17 bases between the two ends. This CDR3 is built from 15 residues. The CDR3 bases are TGTGCCAGCAGCCCAGGGGCGTCCTTCGCAGATACGCAGTATTTT. Residues: CASSPGASFADTQYF.

This chain uses TRBV27 with TRBJ2-1; TRBD2 matches at 8 bases. J gave up 4 bases and V 5 bases, and 7 bases lay outside the gene matches. CDR1 MNHEY and CDR2 SMNVEV come from the germline V gene (reference sequence). The CDR3 runs to 15 residues. This chain's CDR3 is CASSPQRGTYNEQFF. The CDR3 nucleotides read TGTGCCAGCAGTCCGCAGCGGGGGACATACAATGAGCAGTTCTTC.

The chain couples TRBV2 to TRBJ2-5; perhaps TRBD1 as D (5 bases). The germline V and J ends were trimmed by 4 bases and 9 bases, with 27 bases remaining between them. Germline V CDR1 and CDR2: SNHLY, FYNNEI. The CDR3 length is 17 residues. CDR3 sequence reads: CASSASFRRQSARAQYF. CDR3 in DNA: TGTGCCAGCAGTGCAAGTTTTCGGCGACAGTCAGCAAGGGCCCAGTACTTC.

The chain has TRBV6-6 and TRBJ1-2; possibly TRBD1 for D (6 bases). CDR3 length: 14 amino acids. Trimming left V 7 bases short and J 0 bases short, with 12 bases between. CDR1 is MNHNY and CDR2 is SVGAGI in the germline V gene (reference sequence). The CDR3 sequence is CASTRTVPNYGYTF. Here the CDR3 DNA reads TGTGCCAGCACCCGGACAGTTCCTAACTATGGCTACACCTTC.

CDR3 sequence reads: CASSPLAGGPYEQYF. DNA for the CDR3: TGTGCCAGCAGCCCCCTAGCGGGAGGGCCCTACGAGCAGTACTTC. This chain connects TRBV6-1 to TRBJ2-7, with 12 bases fitting TRBD2. Germline V gives CDR1 MNHNS, CDR2 SASEGT. The CDR3 length is 15 residues. With V trimmed by 6 bases and J by 2 bases, 5 bases remained unmatched.

V gene TRBV18 combines with J gene TRBJ2-5, with TRBD2 matching over 8 bases. Germline V gene lookup returns CDR1 KGHSH and CDR2 LQKENI. The CDR3 loop spans 15 amino acids. The V gene end was trimmed by 4 bases and the J gene end by 1 base; junction bases not matched to a gene: 5. The CDR3 DNA is TGTGCCAGCTCACTTAGGACTAGCAGCCAAGAGACCCAGTACTTC. Translated: CASSLRTSSQETQYF.